This TCR beta chain was recovered during a study of cytomegalovirus exposure and HLA in healthy donors. Study as a whole: Researchers found that under 90% of about 400 genotyped donors fell within the Caucasian-associated ancestry cluster. General study findings and limits: Per a prior analysis, the majority of TCR beta V segments were productive roughly 90% or roughly 30% of the time. High sensitivity and specificity were reportedly achieved when the classifier diagnosed cytomegalovirus status.

Though nominally healthy at sampling, donors likely had unrecorded immune exposures. V lost 5 bases and J lost 0, with 10 bases in between. The CDR3 length is 14 residues. In germline, CDR1 is SSHAT, CDR2 FNYEAQ (reference sequence). PCR primers comprised 60 Vbeta and 13 Jbeta primers. Sequenced by immunoSEQ multiplex PCR; TCRdb stores in-frame clones only, minus some. The data contain more than 95,000 clones, around 74% of them singletons. With respect to this clone: Its specificity is not known.

The sequence derives from a woman aged 50 to 65 in good health and CMV-seropositive. The sequenced sample consisted of PBMCs. This sequence joins TRBV7-7 and TRBJ2-5; TRBD2 might be the D (5 bases). The CDR3 loop reads CASSPMDYQETQYF. The CDR3 DNA follows: TGTGCCAGCAGCCCCATGGACTACCAAGAGACCCAGTACTTC.